Given below is one TCR beta chain in context. The protocol was immunoSEQ multiplex PCR, while the TCRdb copy is restricted to in-frame clones and leaves out a portion. The sample carries roughly 200,000 clones, more than 80% recorded once. The data belong to a study of blood T cell repertoires in COVID-19. CDR1 is SGHTA and CDR2 is FQGTGA in the germline V gene. This CDR3 contains 14 residues. V lost 2 bases to trimming and J lost 10 bases; unmatched junction nucleotides: 4. The sample consisted of PBMCs or T cells enriched from blood (not recorded which). This clonotype was obtained from a man aged 40-49 years who had recovered from COVID-19. The chain is built from TRBV7-3 and TRBJ1-6; 8 positions agree with TRBD1. The chain's CDR3 is CASSLGQGGSPLHF. CDR3 DNA sequence: TGTGCCAGCAGCTTAGGACAGGGCGGCTCACCCCTCCACTTT.